The 5 T cell receptor beta chains in this list originate from one sample, sequenced in a study of read filtering for tumor transcriptome and immune sequencing (dated by TCRdb to the early 2020s). Sequencing was carried out with an Illumina HiSeq 4000. Starting from roughly 370 ng RNA, TCR libraries were constructed with the Immunoverse kit using molecular barcoded adaptors that cover the alpha/delta and beta/gamma chains. Using fastp trimming at Q25 and MiXCR clonotype assembly, TCRdb reanalyzed the public sequencing data and kept in-frame beta chains. Rows matching on CDR3 protein sequence are summarized as one entry with the most common DNA and genes. Present in this sample are tens of thousands of distinct CDR3 sequences, roughly a fifth of which were seen just once. The ten largest clones take up more than 13% of the sample. The specimen sequenced was a population of CD138-negative cells sorted from bone marrow. Taken with the paper, the label for cell subset or site translates to: bone marrow mononuclear cells depleted of CD138+ plasma/myeloma cells by negative magnetic selection. These receptors were obtained from a donor at least 40 years old with multiple myeloma.

This clonotype occurred many times. V is TRBV6-5 and J is TRBJ2-3; D could derive from TRBD1 or TRBD2 (5 bases each). Germline values: CDR1 MNHEY, CDR2 SVGAGI. CDR3 size: 16 residues. Between the trimmed V and J ends, which lost 7 bases and 3 bases, there was a span of 20 bases. The CDR3 is CASTTGRASGTDTQYF. The CDR3 bases are TGTGCCAGCACCACGGGCAGGGCCTCGGGGACAGATACGCAGTATTTT.

This clonotype has at least ten counts. The chain links TRBV5-1 to TRBJ2-7; 8 bases are a match to TRBD1. The CDR3 contains 14 residues. Germline values: CDR1 SGHRS, CDR2 YFSETQ. J lost 4 bases, V lost 4 bases, and 7 bases had no gene match. This CDR3 reads CASSPGTGRYEQYF. Here the CDR3 DNA reads TGCGCCAGCAGCCCCGGGACAGGTAGATACGAGCAGTACTTC.

On this clonotype: A much larger clone differs by one base, so this may be a read error. The V gene is TRBV5-1, the J gene TRBJ2-7, with TRBD2 matching over 8 bases. CDR3 length: 15 amino acids. Germline V gene lookup returns CDR1 SGHRS and CDR2 YFSETQ. As DNA, the CDR3 is TGCGCCAGCAGCTCGAGGGCGGGGGGATACTACGTGCAGTACTTC. Translating gives CASSSRAGGYYVQYF.

For this clonotype: Just one base apart from a much larger clone, this may be a read error. V is TRBV28 and J is TRBJ2-2; TRBD1 matches 10 bases. The V gene's germline CDR1 is MDHEN and CDR2 SYDVKM. This CDR3 has 13 residues. The CDR3 loop is CASRTGGTGEPFF. The DNA of the CDR3 is TGTGCCAGTAGGACAGGGGGAACCGGGGAGCCGTTTTTT.

As for this clonotype: A read error may be the cause here, since a much bigger clone is one base away. The V gene is TRBV2, the J gene TRBJ1-4; D gene unclear. Per the germline V gene, CDR1 is SNHLY and CDR2 is FYNNEI. The CDR3 consists of 11 residues. The V end lost 9 bases, the J end lost 8 bases, and 10 bases lay between the germline ends. The CDR3 DNA sequence: TGTGCCAGATCGCACGGCGAAAAACTGTTTTTT. This translates into CARSHGEKLFF.